The rows below give T cell receptor beta chains drawn from one sample of a study of blood T cell repertoires in COVID-19. Profiled with immunoSEQ multiplex PCR; TCRdb holds only in-frame clones, not every one. The sample consists of approximately 160,000 clones, around four fifths of them appearing once. Sequencing used peripheral blood. The receptors come from a woman aged 80 or over with acute or convalescent COVID-19. The CDR3 runs from the conserved cysteine through the conserved F or W. The order of the fields is D gene, V gene, J gene, clone size, CDR3 protein, CDR3 DNA. A D gene is named only where the DNA matches it firmly. Some rows mark clone size as missing; the rest say once, few, many or name a class of expanded clone.

d_call: NA; v_call: TRBV18; j_call: TRBJ2-5; clone_size: NA; cdr3_aa: CASSPPPRGETQYF; cdr3_nt: TGTGCCAGCTCACCACCACCCCGCGGGGAGACCCAGTACTTC
d_call: TRBD2; v_call: TRBV27; j_call: TRBJ2-3; clone_size: NA; cdr3_aa: CASSLRTSGATDTQYF; cdr3_nt: TGTGCCAGCAGTTTACGGACTAGCGGGGCCACAGATACGCAGTATTTT
d_call: NA; v_call: TRBV25-1; j_call: TRBJ2-5; clone_size: NA; cdr3_aa: CASSESGLWETQYF; cdr3_nt: TGTGCCAGCAGTGAATCGGGACTCTGGGAGACCCAGTACTTC
d_call: NA; v_call: TRBV7-9; j_call: TRBJ2-1; clone_size: NA; cdr3_aa: CASSLLQGRNEQFF; cdr3_nt: TGTGCCAGCAGCTTACTGCAGGGCCGGAATGAGCAGTTCTTC
d_call: TRBD1; v_call: TRBV19; j_call: TRBJ1-2; clone_size: NA; cdr3_aa: CASRGTGLTPAPGTGTVYGYTF; cdr3_nt: TGTGCCAGTCGGGGGACCGGACTAACGCCGGCGCCGGGCACCGGGACAGTCTATGGTTACACCTTC
d_call: NA; v_call: TRBV19; j_call: TRBJ2-2; clone_size: NA; cdr3_aa: CASSMVRGTGELFF; cdr3_nt: TGTGCCAGTAGTATGGTTCGCGGGACCGGGGAGCTGTTTTTT
d_call: NA; v_call: TRBV6-5; j_call: TRBJ1-5; clone_size: NA; cdr3_aa: CASSYTQNQPQHF; cdr3_nt: TGTGCCAGCAGTTATACACAGAATCAGCCCCAGCATTTT
d_call: NA; v_call: TRBV7-8; j_call: TRBJ2-1; clone_size: NA; cdr3_aa: CASSLFTSNNEQFF; cdr3_nt: TGTGCCAGCAGCTTATTTACTAGTAACAATGAGCAGTTCTTC
d_call: NA; v_call: TRBV20-1; j_call: TRBJ1-4; clone_size: NA; cdr3_aa: CSARTDEKLFF; cdr3_nt: TGCAGTGCTAGGACAGACGAAAAACTGTTTTTT
d_call: TRBD1; v_call: TRBV19; j_call: TRBJ1-6; clone_size: once; cdr3_aa: CASSIGDRVNSPLHF; cdr3_nt: TGTGCCAGTAGTATCGGGGACAGGGTGAATTCACCCCTCCACTTT
d_call: NA; v_call: TRBV30; j_call: TRBJ2-7; clone_size: NA; cdr3_aa: CAWSVGPYEQYF; cdr3_nt: TGTGCCTGGAGTGTGGGGCCCTACGAGCAGTACTTC
d_call: NA; v_call: TRBV28; j_call: TRBJ2-2; clone_size: NA; cdr3_aa: CASPTGTGELFF; cdr3_nt: TGTGCCAGCCCCACAGGGACCGGGGAGCTGTTTTTT
d_call: TRBD2; v_call: TRBV6-5; j_call: TRBJ2-7; clone_size: NA; cdr3_aa: CASTMTSGYSYEQYF; cdr3_nt: TGTGCCAGCACCATGACTAGCGGGTACTCCTACGAGCAGTACTTC
d_call: TRBD1; v_call: TRBV5-1; j_call: TRBJ2-3; clone_size: NA; cdr3_aa: CASSLVGQGSDTQYF; cdr3_nt: TGCGCCAGCAGCTTGGTGGGACAGGGTTCAGATACGCAGTATTTT
d_call: NA; v_call: TRBV18; j_call: TRBJ1-2; clone_size: once; cdr3_aa: CASSPRQGGTYGYTF; cdr3_nt: TGTGCCAGCTCACCTAGACAAGGAGGGACCTATGGCTACACCTTC
d_call: NA; v_call: TRBV2; j_call: TRBJ2-2; clone_size: NA; cdr3_aa: CASSEAPRGELFF; cdr3_nt: TGTGCCAGCAGTGAAGCCCCGAGGGGGGAGCTGTTTTTT
d_call: TRBD1; v_call: TRBV29-1; j_call: TRBJ1-2; clone_size: NA; cdr3_aa: CSVERKPGQGIGYTF; cdr3_nt: TGCAGCGTTGAGAGAAAGCCCGGACAGGGGATTGGCTACACCTTC
d_call: NA; v_call: TRBV19; j_call: TRBJ2-5; clone_size: NA; cdr3_aa: CASSIAGVEETQYF; cdr3_nt: TGTGCCAGTAGTATAGCGGGAGTTGAAGAGACCCAGTACTTC
d_call: TRBD2; v_call: TRBV19; j_call: TRBJ2-2; clone_size: NA; cdr3_aa: CASTPVAGLNTGELFF; cdr3_nt: TGTGCCAGTACCCCGGTAGCGGGGCTTAACACCGGGGAGCTGTTTTTT
d_call: TRBD1; v_call: TRBV11-2; j_call: TRBJ2-1; clone_size: NA; cdr3_aa: CASSPEGGGGFF; cdr3_nt: TGTGCCAGCAGCCCAGAAGGGGGCGGCGGGTTCTTC
d_call: TRBD1; v_call: TRBV11-3; j_call: TRBJ2-1; clone_size: NA; cdr3_aa: CASSQQGTYYEQFF; cdr3_nt: TGTGCCAGCAGCCAACAGGGGACCTATTATGAGCAGTTCTTC
d_call: NA; v_call: TRBV12-3/TRBV12-4; j_call: TRBJ1-2; clone_size: NA; cdr3_aa: CASSLFRARGYTF; cdr3_nt: TGTGCCAGCAGCCTCTTCAGGGCGCGAGGCTACACCTTC
d_call: NA; v_call: TRBV6-6; j_call: TRBJ1-1; clone_size: NA; cdr3_aa: CASSNLKGAEAFF; cdr3_nt: TGTGCCAGCAGTAATCTAAAGGGGGCTGAAGCTTTCTTT
d_call: NA; v_call: TRBV12-2; j_call: TRBJ1-2; clone_size: once; cdr3_aa: CASRLADRVVF; cdr3_nt: TGTGCAAGTCGCTTAGCGGACAGGGTAGTCTTC
d_call: TRBD1; v_call: TRBV5-4; j_call: TRBJ1-1; clone_size: NA; cdr3_aa: CASSSGTGGRIYFF; cdr3_nt: TGTGCCAGCAGCTCCGGGACAGGGGGTCGAATATATTTCTTT
d_call: TRBD2; v_call: TRBV5-8; j_call: TRBJ2-7; clone_size: NA; cdr3_aa: CASGKGGRYEQYF; cdr3_nt: TGTGCCAGCGGCAAGGGAGGGCGATACGAGCAGTACTTC
d_call: TRBD1; v_call: TRBV5-6; j_call: TRBJ1-5; clone_size: NA; cdr3_aa: CASSRRGGVRNQPQHF; cdr3_nt: TGTGCCAGCAGCCGACGAGGGGGCGTTAGGAATCAGCCCCAGCATTTT
d_call: NA; v_call: TRBV5-1; j_call: TRBJ1-2; clone_size: NA; cdr3_aa: CASSMENGANYGYTF; cdr3_nt: TGCGCCAGCAGCATGGAGAACGGAGCTAACTATGGCTACACCTTC
d_call: TRBD1; v_call: TRBV4-3; j_call: TRBJ1-4; clone_size: NA; cdr3_aa: CASSPGQEDEKLFF; cdr3_nt: TGCGCCAGCAGCCCGGGACAGGAGGATGAAAAACTGTTTTTT
d_call: TRBD2; v_call: TRBV6-2/TRBV6-3; j_call: TRBJ2-3; clone_size: NA; cdr3_aa: CASSYPAGRTDTQYF; cdr3_nt: TGTGCCAGCAGTTATCCAGCGGGACGCACAGATACGCAGTATTTT
d_call: TRBD1; v_call: TRBV20-1; j_call: TRBJ1-1; clone_size: NA; cdr3_aa: CSASHGTGGGTEAFF; cdr3_nt: TGCAGTGCTAGTCACGGGACAGGGGGCGGCACTGAAGCTTTCTTT
d_call: NA; v_call: TRBV15; j_call: TRBJ1-1; clone_size: NA; cdr3_aa: CATSKEAAVEAFF; cdr3_nt: TGTGCCACCAGCAAAGAGGCGGCAGTGGAAGCTTTCTTT
d_call: NA; v_call: TRBV3-1/TRBV3-2; j_call: TRBJ1-6; clone_size: NA; cdr3_aa: CASSQEAGGPNSPLHF; cdr3_nt: TGTGCCAGCAGCCAAGAAGCGGGAGGGCCTAATTCACCCCTCCACTTT